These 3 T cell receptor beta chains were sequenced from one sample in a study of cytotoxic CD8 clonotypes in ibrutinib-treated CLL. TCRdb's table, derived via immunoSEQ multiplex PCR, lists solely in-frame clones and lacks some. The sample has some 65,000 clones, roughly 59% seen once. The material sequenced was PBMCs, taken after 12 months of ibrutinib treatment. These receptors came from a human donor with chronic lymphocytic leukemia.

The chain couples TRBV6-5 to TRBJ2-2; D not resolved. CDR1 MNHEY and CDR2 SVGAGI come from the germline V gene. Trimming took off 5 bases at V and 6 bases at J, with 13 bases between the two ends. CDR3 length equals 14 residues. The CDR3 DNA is TGTGCCAGCAGTCCTTTTGACCCGGCCGGGGAGCTGTTTTTT. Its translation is CASSPFDPAGELFF.

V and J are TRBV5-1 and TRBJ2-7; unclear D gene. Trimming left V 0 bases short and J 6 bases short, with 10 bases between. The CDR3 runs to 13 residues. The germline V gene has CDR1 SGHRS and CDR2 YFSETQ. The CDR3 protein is CASSLAWSLEQYF. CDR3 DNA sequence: TGCGCCAGCAGCTTGGCCTGGAGTCTCGAGCAGTACTTC. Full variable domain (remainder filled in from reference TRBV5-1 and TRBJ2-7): KAGVTQTPRYLIKTRGQQVTLSCSPISGHRSVSWYQQTPGQGLQFLFEYFSETQRNKGNFPGRFSGRQFSNSRSEMNVSTLELGDSALYLCASSLAWSLEQYFGPGTRLTVT.

CDR3 coding DNA: TGTGCCAGCAAGGAGGGGGGGAATTCACCCCTCCACTTT. This encodes CASKEGGNSPLHF. The gene calls are TRBV27 and TRBJ1-6; the D gene is possibly TRBD1 (6 bases). V was pared by 7 bases and J by 7 bases, with 11 bases between. This CDR3 has 13 residues. Germline loops: CDR1 MNHEY, CDR2 SMNVEV (reference sequence).